This TCR beta chain was observed in a study of T-cell reconstitution after alpha-beta-depleted transplantation in children (dated by TCRdb to the mid-2010s). Background on the whole study: T-cell immune reconstitution after TCRalphabeta/CD19-depleted allogeneic hematopoietic cell transplantation in children was quantitatively tracked in the study by means of TCR repertoire profiling.

The CDR3 sequence holds 13 residues, the cysteine and phenylalanine included. Solely the CDR3 DNA is kept, with 39 bases framed from the first base. CDR1 is given as MNHEY and CDR2 as SVGEGT, both from the germline V gene. Deletion took 5 bases off V and 0 bases off J, with a span of 6 bases between the germline ends. To note about this clonotype: Its antigen is currently not known. Base qualities are not at hand, and no much larger clone is one base apart.

The library was prepared using PCR. For sequencing, an Illumina HiSeq 2500 was employed. Molecular barcoding was employed in the preparation of TCR libraries, with unique molecular identifiers being used to normalize TCRbeta repertoire quantification. TCRdb cleaned the public reads at Q25 with fastp, built clones with MiXCR and kept in-frame beta chains. Each record represents a unique CDR3 protein, reported with the most common genes and DNA among its rows. The sample table contains some 200,000 distinct CDR3 sequences; only one count was recorded for over 9.5% of them. Around 5.1% of the sample belongs to the ten largest clones.

This specimen was PBMCs from the stem cell graft donor, taken from the stem cell graft. The V and J segments used are TRBV6-2 or TRBV6-3 and TRBJ2-3, with the identity of the D gene unclear. This clonotype originated in a human donor who donated a stem cell graft to a child with SCID. The nucleotide sequence is TGTGCCAGCAGTAAGGATAGCACAGATACGCAGTATTTT. This yields the protein CASSKDSTDTQYF.